The 21 T cell receptor beta chains below were found in one sample sequenced in a study of vaccination and CD4 T cells after COVID-19. Regarding treatment: roughly 11-day PBMC culture with coronavirus spike peptide pools or control peptides (ViraFEST assay). Their cognate antigens are unknown. Researchers used the Oncomine TCR Beta short-read assay to sequence DNA from cultured CD4+ T cells. TCRdb analysed the PCR reads with MiXCR anew, one entry per CDR3 protein. Of about 21,000 distinct CDR3 sequences in the sample, approximately 27% were seen once. The specimen sequenced was cultured CD4+ T cells from blood. These receptors were collected from a human donor with COVID-19.

This rearrangement joins TRBV6-1 to TRBJ1-4; D unclear. Trimming took 4 bases from V and 12 from J, leaving 12 bases between them. The CDR3 has 12 residues. Germline-derived CDR1 and CDR2 are MNHNS and SASEGT. The CDR3 loop reads CASSGSFLQLFF. CDR3 DNA: TGTGCCAGCAGTGGGAGTTTTTTACAACTGTTTTTT.

This clonotype was seen only a few times. The V call is TRBV21-1, the J call TRBJ1-1; the D call of TRBD1 is as the table states it, not checked on the DNA. TRBV21-1 is a recognized pseudogene. The CDR3 consists of 14 residues. This chain's CDR3 is CASSIRDQVTEAFF. CDR3 sequence (DNA): TGTGCCAGCAGCATCCGGGACCAAGTGACTGAAGCTTTCTTT.

This sequence joins TRBV11-2 and TRBJ2-7; D remains ambiguous. The CDR3 is 12 amino acids. The germline V and J ends were trimmed by 1 base and 4 bases, with 5 bases remaining between them. Germline assignment: CDR1 SGHAT and CDR2 FQNNGV. This CDR3 reads CASSLGRYEQYF. CDR3 nucleotide sequence: TGTGCCAGCAGCTTAGGACGATACGAGCAGTACTTC.

Only a few counts were recorded for this clonotype. The gene calls are TRBV19 and TRBJ2-7; D remains unclear. The germline CDR1 and CDR2 sequences are LNHDA and SQIVND (reference sequence). With 3 bases removed from V and 2 bases from J, the gap between germline ends came to 11 bases. The length of the CDR3 is 14 residues. The CDR3 coding sequence is TGTGCCAGTAGTATTTTGGGCAGTGCCTACGAGCAGTACTTC. Its protein is CASSILGSAYEQYF.

CDR3 nucleotide sequence: TGCGCCAGCTTCCACGGGGCGGACTACGAGCAGTACTTC. This translates into CASFHGADYEQYF. V and J are TRBV10-2 and TRBJ2-7, with D possibly being TRBD1 or TRBD2 (5 bases each). CDR1 is WSHSY, CDR2 SAAADI, per germline. Trimming took off 8 bases at V and 3 bases at J, with 14 bases between the two ends. The CDR3 sequence is 13 residues long.

V is TRBV10-2 and J is TRBJ1-1; 8 nucleotides match TRBD1. The CDR3 runs to 13 residues. V dropped 8 bases and J dropped 5; count of bases not matched to a gene: 7. Germline loops: CDR1 WSHSY, CDR2 SAAADI. The CDR3, as DNA: TGCGCCAGCCACGGACAGGGTTCAACTGAAGCTTTCTTT. It encodes CASHGQGSTEAFF.

The V gene is TRBV12-3 or TRBV12-4, the J gene TRBJ2-7, with 8 bases lining up with TRBD1. CDR3 length: 14 residues. The V and J ends lost 6 bases and 4 bases, in that order; junction bases with no gene match: 8. CDR3 bases: TGTGCCAGCAGCCGCGGACAGGGAAAATACGAGCAGTACTTC. Amino acids: CASSRGQGKYEQYF.

The V gene is TRBV6-1, the J gene TRBJ1-3; no definite D call. V lost 4 bases and J 3 bases, leaving 13 bases between the germline ends. Looked up from germline, CDR1 is MNHNS and CDR2 is SASEGT. The CDR3 extends over 15 amino acids. The CDR3, as DNA: TGTGCCAGCAGTGGAGAGGGAAGCTATGGAAACACCATATATTTT. It encodes CASSGEGSYGNTIYF.

This clonotype was found a few times. The rearrangement joins TRBV9 to TRBJ2-2; D gene unclear. Germline V gives CDR1 SGDLS, CDR2 YYNGEE. This CDR3 has 13 residues. V was shortened by 3 bases and J by 7 bases, with 10 bases between the two germline ends. The CDR3 bases are TGTGCCAGCAGCGCCCAGGTTGTCGGGGAGCTGTTTTTT. Translated: CASSAQVVGELFF.

This clonotype was counted a few times. CDR3 DNA: TGTGCCAGCAGCCCCCCAGTCCGTGGCTACACCTTC. Its protein is CASSPPVRGYTF. The chain joins TRBV7-8 to TRBJ1-2; D not resolved. V lost 5 bases and J lost 7, with 11 bases in between. Germline CDR1 is SGHVS and CDR2 is FQNEAQ. The length of the CDR3 is 12 residues.

The chain combines TRBV7-9 with TRBJ1-1, with D hard to call. V lost 5 bases and J 4 bases, leaving 14 bases between the germline ends. The length of the CDR3 is 14 residues. Looked up from germline, CDR1 is SEHNR and CDR2 is FQNEAQ (reference sequence). The CDR3 DNA reads as TGTGCCAGCAGCCCCATCCGTGAGGCCACTGAAGCTTTCTTT. Amino acids: CASSPIREATEAFF.

The chain carries TRBV5-1 and TRBJ2-5; D is tentatively TRBD1 or TRBD2 (5 bases each). CDR3 length: 13 residues. With 4 bases removed from V and 5 bases from J, the gap between germline ends came to 12 bases. Germline V lookup: CDR1 SGHRS, CDR2 YFSETQ. The CDR3, as DNA: TGCGCCAGCAGCCGGGGATCAGGGGAGACCCAGTACTTC. Translation: CASSRGSGETQYF. The full variable domain, its missing parts supplied by reference TRBV5-1 and TRBJ2-5, is KAGVTQTPRYLIKTRGQQVTLSCSPISGHRSVSWYQQTPGQGLQFLFEYFSETQRNKGNFPGRFSGRQFSNSRSEMNVSTLELGDSALYLCASSRGSGETQYFGPGTRLLVL.

The CDR3 DNA reads TGTGCCAGCAGTTACGGCCAGGGGTCGTCCACCGGGGAGCTGTTTTTT. Its translation is CASSYGQGSSTGELFF. This chain joins TRBV6-5 and TRBJ2-2; D might be TRBD1 (6 bases). Germline CDR1 and CDR2: MNHEY and SVGAGI. This CDR3 is 16 amino acids long. Trimming removed 2 bases from V and 4 bases from J, with 14 bases in between.

This clonotype was seen a handful of times. The chain has TRBV28 and TRBJ1-5; possible D gene TRBD1, 6 bases. The germline CDR1 and CDR2 sequences are MDHEN and SYDVKM. The CDR3 consists of 14 residues. Trimming left V 6 bases short and J 1 base short, with 10 bases between. CDR3 bases: TGTGCCAGCAGGGACAGCGAAAGCAATCAGCCCCAGCATTTT. It encodes CASRDSESNQPQHF.

This chain connects TRBV12-3 or TRBV12-4 to TRBJ1-3; weak D call: TRBD1 (5 bases). The CDR3 has 15 amino acids. Trimming stripped 6 bases from V and 0 bases from J, with 12 bases between. This CDR3 reads CASRPSGTSGNTIYF. In nucleotides, the CDR3 is TGTGCCAGCAGACCCTCTGGGACCTCTGGAAACACCATATATTTT.

This clonotype was seen a handful of times. The chain has TRBV5-4 and TRBJ1-1; D gene unclear. Trimming left V 4 bases short and J 0 bases short, with 10 bases between. Germline V gene data show CDR1 as SGHNT and CDR2 as YYREEE (reference sequence). CDR3 length equals 14 residues. CDR3: CASSPQRMNTEAFF. CDR3 DNA sequence: TGTGCCAGCAGCCCTCAGCGCATGAACACTGAAGCTTTCTTT.

The rearrangement links TRBV5-4 to TRBJ1-2; 10 positions match TRBD1. There are 17 residues in the CDR3. J gave up 7 bases and V 4 bases, and 16 bases lay outside the gene matches. CDR1 is SGHNT, CDR2 YYREEE, per germline (reference sequence). CDR3 nucleotides: TGTGCCAGCAGCCCGGAGATTTCGGGACAGGGGCATGGTGGCTACACCTTC. Amino acids: CASSPEISGQGHGGYTF. Together with reference TRBV5-4 and TRBJ1-2, the CDR3 gives the full variable domain: ETGVTQSPTHLIKTRGQQVTLRCSSQSGHNTVSWYQQALGQGPQFIFQYYREEENGRGNFPPRFSGLQFPNYSSELNVNALELDDSALYLCASSPEISGQGHGGYTFGSGTRLTVV.

Remarks on this clonotype: The junction differs from germline at one of its ends, possibly a read error. This chain links TRBV7-7 with TRBJ1-6; D is uncertain. This CDR3 region has 16 residues. Germline V gene data show CDR1 as SSHAT and CDR2 as FNYEAQ (reference sequence). For the CDR3, the DNA is TGTGCTAGCAGCTTAGCGGAAGAGAATTACGATTCACCCCTCCACTTT. Translated, it gives CASSLAEENYDSPLHF.

This clonotype turned up a few times. V and J are TRBV6-5 and TRBJ2-1; D may match TRBD1 or TRBD2 (5 bases each). The V end was cut by 1 base, the J end by 6 bases, with 10 bases between. The CDR3 spans 14 residues. The germline V gene has CDR1 MNHEY and CDR2 SVGAGI. The CDR3 region has the DNA TGTGCCAGCAGTTACTTAACGGGACCCAATGAGCAGTTCTTC. This encodes CASSYLTGPNEQFF.

This clonotype was seen only a few times. The J gene is TRBJ2-3, the V gene TRBV20-1, with 9 bases aligning to TRBD1. J gave up 7 bases and V 6 bases, and 8 bases lay outside the gene matches. This CDR3 has 13 amino acids. The germline V gene encodes CDR1 DFQATT and CDR2 SNEGSKA (reference sequence). Here the CDR3 reads CSAGGQGSYTQYF. The CDR3 nucleotides are TGCAGTGCCGGGGGACAGGGATCGTATACGCAGTATTTT.

The chain joins TRBV6-1 to TRBJ1-4; D might be TRBD1 (5 bases). V lost 5 bases and J 7 bases, leaving 23 bases between the germline ends. The CDR3 consists of 17 residues. CDR1 MNHNS and CDR2 SASEGT come from the germline V gene. The CDR3 sequence: CASSQPRGGASGEKLFF. The CDR3 DNA sequence: TGTGCCAGCAGTCAACCCCGCGGAGGGGCCTCTGGTGAAAAACTGTTTTTT.